This entry concerns a single T cell receptor beta chain. The method was immunoSEQ multiplex PCR; TCRdb's version includes in-frame clones alone and lacks a portion of them. Of about 74,000 clones detected, approximately 88% appear once; the ten largest clones hold less than 2.5%. The V end was cut by 6 bases, the J end by 6 bases, with 14 bases between. The CDR3 spans 13 residues. CDR1 and CDR2 (germline): KGHSH, LQKENI. These data come from a study of OX40 agonist ivuxolimab in advanced cancers. In the study overall: Ivuxolimab doses were 0.01, 0.1, 0.3, 1.5, 3 or 10 mg/kg every 2 weeks. Dose-escalation patients were diagnosed with hepatocellular carcinoma, melanoma, renal cell cancer or head and neck cancer.

This TCR was recovered from an adult with an advanced solid tumor such as melanoma, head and neck, liver or kidney cancer. The sequenced sample was CD4+ or CD8+ T cells sorted from blood, obtained in a trial of the OX40 agonist ivuxolimab. The chain carries TRBV18 and TRBJ1-1; D might be TRBD1 (5 bases). The CDR3 spells CASSPREGPEAFF. The CDR3 DNA follows: TGTGCCAGCTCCCCCAGGGAAGGGCCTGAAGCTTTCTTT.